What follows are 10 T cell receptor beta chains derived from one specimen sequenced in a study of blood T cells in healthy people across ages. Using a J-beta primer mix together with a sample-barcoded 5' primer, a second PCR was run for roughly 6 to 12 cycles. TCRdb re-analysed the 5' RACE reads in MiXCR, keeping a single row per CDR3 protein. The table shows over 1.5 million distinct CDR3 sequences, with less than 50% occurring only once. Source material: blood. These receptors were obtained from a woman between 40 and 50 years old in good health.

The V call is TRBV4-2, the J call TRBJ2-5; a possible D gene is TRBD1 (5 bases). CDR3 length: 14 amino acids. V lost 4 bases and J 4 bases, leaving 13 bases between the germline ends. Germline V CDR1 and CDR2: LGHNA, YNFKEQ. CDR3 sequence reads: CASSPRWGGETQYF. CDR3 nucleotides: TGTGCCAGCAGCCCCAGGTGGGGCGGAGAGACCCAGTACTTC.

The chain employs TRBV20-1 and TRBJ2-4, with a weak D call TRBD2 (6 bases). The CDR3 length is 19 residues. The germline V and J ends were trimmed by 5 bases and 0 bases, with 26 bases remaining between them. In germline, CDR1 is DFQATT, CDR2 SNEGSKA (reference sequence). CDR3 loop: CSAPIIFWRVAKAKNIQYF. The CDR3 coding sequence is TGCAGTGCTCCGATAATCTTCTGGAGGGTCGCCAAAGCCAAAAACATTCAGTACTTC.

The chain couples TRBV12-3 or TRBV12-4 to TRBJ1-5, with unresolved D. V lost 7 bases to trimming and J lost 3 bases, with 10 bases between them. The length of the CDR3 is 13 residues. The CDR3 sequence is CASILGPNQPQHF. The DNA for the CDR3 is TGTGCCAGCATTCTAGGACCCAATCAGCCCCAGCATTTT.

The chain joins TRBV14 to TRBJ2-5; D assignment may be TRBD1 or TRBD2 (5 bases each). Trimming cost V 2 bases and J 5 bases, with 12 bases left between them. This CDR3 is built from 14 residues. Germline CDR1 reads SGHDN; CDR2 reads FVKESK. CDR3 in amino acids: CASSQPGTGETQYF. The CDR3 DNA reads as TGTGCCAGCAGCCAACCCGGGACCGGGGAGACCCAGTACTTC. Using reference TRBV14 and TRBJ2-5 for the parts outside the CDR3, the full variable domain is EAGVTQFPSHSVIEKGQTVTLRCDPISGHDNLYWYRRVMGKEIKFLLHFVKESKQDESGMPNNRFLAERTGGTYSTLKVQPAELEDSGVYFCASSQPGTGETQYFGPGTRLLVL.

Many counts were recorded for this clonotype. This sequence joins TRBV5-1 and TRBJ2-7; 10 bases line up with TRBD1. Germline CDR1 SGHRS, CDR2 YFSETQ. V lost 1 base to trimming and J lost 3 bases; unmatched junction nucleotides: 1. The CDR3 runs 14 residues. The chain's CDR3 is CASSLRTGGYEQYF. DNA for the CDR3: TGCGCCAGCAGCTTGAGGACAGGGGGCTACGAGCAGTACTTC.

The chain has TRBV4-2 and TRBJ2-1, with D possibly being TRBD2 (7 bases). This CDR3 has 16 amino acids. V lost 4 bases to trimming and J lost 1 base, with 14 bases between them. Germline V lookup: CDR1 LGHNA, CDR2 YNFKEQ. The CDR3 region has the DNA TGTGCCAGCAGCCTAGTGCGGGGGCTTTCCTACAATGAGCAGTTCTTC. Residues: CASSLVRGLSYNEQFF.

This rearrangement joins TRBV20-1 to TRBJ1-5; no firm D call. Germline-derived CDR1 and CDR2 are DFQATT and SNEGSKA (reference sequence). This CDR3 is 14 amino acids long. The V end lost 2 bases, the J end lost 0 bases, and 8 bases lay between the germline ends. For the CDR3, the DNA is TGCAGTGCTAGATGGCGGAATAGCAATCAGCCCCAGCATTTT. Its protein is CSARWRNSNQPQHF.

For this clonotype: A much larger clone differs by one base, so this may be a read error. The rearrangement uses TRBV29-1 and TRBJ2-5; D remains unclear. CDR3 length: 15 residues. Germline CDR1 SQVTM, CDR2 ANQGSEA. CDR3 sequence: CNVERFGPTGETQYF. The CDR3 DNA sequence: TGCAACGTTGAACGTTTCGGACCCACTGGGGAGACCCAGTACTTC.

The chain employs TRBV5-4 and TRBJ2-4, with 8 bases identical to TRBD1. TRBJ2-7 matches the DNA end more closely, so the J call is doubtful. CDR1 is SGHNT, CDR2 YYREEE, per germline (reference sequence). This CDR3 is 14 amino acids long. CDR3 sequence (DNA): TGTGCCAGCAGCACACTCGACAGGGGCCACGAGCAGTACTTC. Protein product: CASSTLDRGHEQYF.

This clonotype was counted between two and nine times. The V and J genes are TRBV4-3 and TRBJ2-7; D is unclear. Trimming shortened V by 0 bases and J by 0 bases, and 9 bases separated the two germline ends. The germline gives CDR1 LGHNA, CDR2 YSLEER. This CDR3 is 15 amino acids long. The CDR3 reads CASSQDGVSSYEQYF. The DNA for the CDR3 is TGCGCCAGCAGCCAAGACGGCGTGAGCTCCTACGAGCAGTACTTC.